This T cell receptor beta chain appears in the sequencing data of a study of blood T cell repertoires in COVID-19. Profiled with immunoSEQ multiplex PCR; TCRdb holds only in-frame clones, not every one. The sample holds more than 95,000 clones, roughly 83% seen once. The CDR3 spans 12 residues. The V gene lost 2 bases and the J gene lost 9 bases, with 10 bases spanning the gap. The V and J genes are TRBV12-3 or TRBV12-4 and TRBJ1-2; the D is unclear. The TCR originated in a man aged 30 to 45 with acute or convalescent COVID-19. The sequenced sample was peripheral blood. As DNA, the CDR3 is TGTGCCAGCAGTTTATATCCTTCCCGCTACACCTTC. This gives the protein CASSLYPSRYTF.